Included here is one TCR beta chain sequence, with context. No antigen is known for it. The nonmyeloablative bone marrow transplants came from related graft donors, with transient mixed chimerism. Thawed PBMCs were FACS-sorted into unstimulated CD4+CD25+CD127- regulatory T cells, CD4+CD25- non-regulatory cells, CD4 and CD8 cells. These data are taken from a study of Tregs in tolerant kidney transplant recipients. General observations from the study: Biological reproducibility was not directly addressed in this study. Tregs expanded with activated donor B cells seemed most donor-specific.

TCRdb keeps only in-frame clones here, not all; method: immunoSEQ multiplex PCR. The sample holds 80,000 or so clones, 90% to 95% seen once. Trimming removed 1 base from V and 4 bases from J; junction bases left unmatched: 12. Germline lookup yields CDR1 KGHSH and CDR2 LQKENI. There are 18 residues in the CDR3. J is TRBJ2-5 and V is TRBV18; TRBD2 aligns across 10 bases. The input for sequencing was CD4+ T cells from blood (PBMCs), taken 24 months after the transplant. This TCR came from a human patient who received a combined kidney and bone marrow transplant. Part of the T cells may come from the graft donor. CDR3 bases: TGTGCCAGCTCACCACGGCTAGCGGGAGAAATTTGGGCAGAGACCCAGTACTTC. This sequence encodes CASSPRLAGEIWAETQYF.